The entry below describes one T cell receptor beta chain. Antigen specificity is unknown. Each CDR3 protein is one row after TCRdb ran MiXCR on the multiplex PCR reads. The sample has about 230,000 distinct CDR3 sequences, roughly 30% seen once. The lymph nodes were axillary draining lymph nodes from breast cancer patients. This CDR3 comprises 16 residues. Trimming cost V 1 base and J 5 bases; bases outside gene matches: 10. Germline-derived CDR1 and CDR2 are SGHAT and FQNNGV. This record comes from a study of breast tumors, draining lymph nodes, adjacent tissues. Study results and caveats: Tumors had less TCR diversity than lymph nodes, more than nontumor tissue. Findings are consistent with lymph node origin and intratumoral expansion of most tumor T cells. Tumor and nontumor repertoires were significantly more similar in luminal-like than in basal-like breast cancer.

This clonotype was obtained from a female donor with breast cancer. Some clones in this sample may be carry-over from other donors' samples. This rearrangement joins TRBV11-2 to TRBJ2-5, with 7 bases identical to TRBD2. The sample taken for sequencing was axillary lymph node tissue. The CDR3 reads CASSLATSARRETQYF. The DNA of the CDR3 is TGTGCCAGCAGCTTAGCCACTAGCGCGAGGCGGGAGACCCAGTACTTC. The full variable domain, in which reference TRBV11-2 and TRBJ2-5 provide the parts outside the CDR3, is EAGVAQSPRYKIIEKRQSVAFWCNPISGHATLYWYQQILGQGPKLLIQFQNNGVVDDSQLPKDRFSAERLKGVDSTLKIQPAKLEDSAVYLCASSLATSARRETQYFGPGTRLLVL.